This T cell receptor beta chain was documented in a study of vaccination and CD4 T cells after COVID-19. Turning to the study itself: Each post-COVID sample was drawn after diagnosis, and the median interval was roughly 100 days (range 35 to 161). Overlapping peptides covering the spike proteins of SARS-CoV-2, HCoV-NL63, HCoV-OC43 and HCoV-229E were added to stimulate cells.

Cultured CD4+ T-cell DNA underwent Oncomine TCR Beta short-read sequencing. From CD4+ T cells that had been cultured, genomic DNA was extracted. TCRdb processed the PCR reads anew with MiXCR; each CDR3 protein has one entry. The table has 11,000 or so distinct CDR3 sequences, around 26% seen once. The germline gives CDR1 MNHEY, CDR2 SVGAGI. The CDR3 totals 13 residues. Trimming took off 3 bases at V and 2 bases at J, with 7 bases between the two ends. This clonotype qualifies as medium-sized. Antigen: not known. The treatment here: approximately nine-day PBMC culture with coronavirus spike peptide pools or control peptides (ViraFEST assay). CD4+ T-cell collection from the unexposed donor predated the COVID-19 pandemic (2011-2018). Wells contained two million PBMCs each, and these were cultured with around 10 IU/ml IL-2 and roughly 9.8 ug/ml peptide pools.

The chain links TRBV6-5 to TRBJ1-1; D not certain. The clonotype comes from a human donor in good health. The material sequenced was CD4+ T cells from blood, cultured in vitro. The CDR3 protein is CASSYYSNTEAFF. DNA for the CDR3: TGTGCCAGCAGTTATTACAGCAACACTGAAGCTTTCTTT.